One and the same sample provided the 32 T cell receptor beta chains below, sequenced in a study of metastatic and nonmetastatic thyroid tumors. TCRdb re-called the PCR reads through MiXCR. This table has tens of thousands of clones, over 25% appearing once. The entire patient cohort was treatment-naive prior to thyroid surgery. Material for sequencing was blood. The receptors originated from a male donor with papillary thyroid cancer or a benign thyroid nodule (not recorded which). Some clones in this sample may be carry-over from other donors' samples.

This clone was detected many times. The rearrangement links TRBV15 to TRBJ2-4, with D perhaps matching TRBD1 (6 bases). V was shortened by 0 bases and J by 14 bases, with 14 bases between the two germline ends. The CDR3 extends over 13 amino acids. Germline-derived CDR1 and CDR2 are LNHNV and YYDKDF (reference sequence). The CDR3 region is CATSRDFQDSKYF. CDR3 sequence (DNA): TGTGCCACCAGCAGAGATTTTCAGGACAGCAAGTACTTC.

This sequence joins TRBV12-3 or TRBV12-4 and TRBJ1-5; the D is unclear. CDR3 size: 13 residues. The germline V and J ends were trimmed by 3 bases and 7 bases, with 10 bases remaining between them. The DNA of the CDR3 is TGTGCCAGCAGTTTTCCCCCTAGGCAGCCCCAGCATTTT. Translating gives CASSFPPRQPQHF.

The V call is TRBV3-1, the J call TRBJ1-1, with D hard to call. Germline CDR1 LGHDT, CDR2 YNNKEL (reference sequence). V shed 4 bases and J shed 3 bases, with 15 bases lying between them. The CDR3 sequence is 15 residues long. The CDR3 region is CASSLPNSVDTEAFF. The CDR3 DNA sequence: TGTGCCAGCAGCCTACCGAACTCTGTGGACACTGAAGCTTTCTTT.

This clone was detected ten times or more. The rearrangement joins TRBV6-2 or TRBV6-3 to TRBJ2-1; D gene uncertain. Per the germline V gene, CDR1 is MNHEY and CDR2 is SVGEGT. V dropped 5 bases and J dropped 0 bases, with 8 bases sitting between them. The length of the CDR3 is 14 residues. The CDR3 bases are TGTGCCAGCAGTGGGCAGTTCTCCTACAATGAGCAGTTCTTC. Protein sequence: CASSGQFSYNEQFF.

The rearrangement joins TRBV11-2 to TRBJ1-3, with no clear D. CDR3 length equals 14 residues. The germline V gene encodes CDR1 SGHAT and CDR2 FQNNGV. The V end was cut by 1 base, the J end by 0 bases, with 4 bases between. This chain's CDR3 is CASSLASSGNTIYF. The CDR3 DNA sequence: TGTGCCAGCAGCTTAGCGAGCTCTGGAAACACCATATATTTT. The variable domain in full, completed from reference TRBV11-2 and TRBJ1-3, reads EAGVAQSPRYKIIEKRQSVAFWCNPISGHATLYWYQQILGQGPKLLIQFQNNGVVDDSQLPKDRFSAERLKGVDSTLKIQPAKLEDSAVYLCASSLASSGNTIYFGEGSWLTVV.

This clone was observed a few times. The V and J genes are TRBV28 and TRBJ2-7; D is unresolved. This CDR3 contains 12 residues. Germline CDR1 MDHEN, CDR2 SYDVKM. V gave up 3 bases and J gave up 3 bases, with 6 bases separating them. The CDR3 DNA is TGTGCCAGCAGTTTTGGGTTCTACGAGCAGTACTTC. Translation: CASSFGFYEQYF.

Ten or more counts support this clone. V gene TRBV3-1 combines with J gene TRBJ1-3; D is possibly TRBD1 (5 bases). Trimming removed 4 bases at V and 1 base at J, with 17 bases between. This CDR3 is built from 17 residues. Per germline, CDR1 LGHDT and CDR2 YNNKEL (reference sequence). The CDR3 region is CASSRQLGRVSGNTIYF. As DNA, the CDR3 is TGTGCCAGCAGCCGGCAATTGGGACGGGTATCTGGAAACACCATATATTTT.

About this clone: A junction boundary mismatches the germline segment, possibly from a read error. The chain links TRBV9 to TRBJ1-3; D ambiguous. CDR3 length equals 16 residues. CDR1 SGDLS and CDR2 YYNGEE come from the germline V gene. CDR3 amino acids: CSSSVKAGFSRNTIYF. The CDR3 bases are TGTTCCAGCAGCGTAAAGGCCGGCTTCTCTCGAAACACCATATATTTT.

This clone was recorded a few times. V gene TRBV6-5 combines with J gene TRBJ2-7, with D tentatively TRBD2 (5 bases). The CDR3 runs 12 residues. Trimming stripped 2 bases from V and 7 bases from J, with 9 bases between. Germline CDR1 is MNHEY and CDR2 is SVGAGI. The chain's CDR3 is CASSYDGEEQYF. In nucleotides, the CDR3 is TGTGCCAGCAGTTACGACGGGGAGGAGCAGTACTTC.

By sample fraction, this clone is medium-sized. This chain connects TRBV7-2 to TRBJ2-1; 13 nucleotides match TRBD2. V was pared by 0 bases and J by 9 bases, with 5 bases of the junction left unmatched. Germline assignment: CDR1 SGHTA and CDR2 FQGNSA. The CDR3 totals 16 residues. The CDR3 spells CASSLAGLAGRGEQFF. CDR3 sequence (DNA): TGTGCCAGCAGCTTAGCGGGACTAGCGGGAAGGGGTGAGCAGTTCTTC.

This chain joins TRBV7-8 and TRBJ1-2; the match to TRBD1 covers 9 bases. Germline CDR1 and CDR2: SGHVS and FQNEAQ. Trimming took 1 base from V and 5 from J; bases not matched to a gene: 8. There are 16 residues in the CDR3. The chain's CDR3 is CASSLDRTGERYGYTF. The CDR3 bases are TGTGCCAGCAGCTTAGATAGGACAGGGGAGAGGTATGGCTACACCTTC.

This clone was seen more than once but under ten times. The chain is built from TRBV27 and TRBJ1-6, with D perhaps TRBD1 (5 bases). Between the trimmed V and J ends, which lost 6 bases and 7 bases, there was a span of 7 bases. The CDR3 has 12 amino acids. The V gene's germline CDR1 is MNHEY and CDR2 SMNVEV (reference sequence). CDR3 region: CASRTANSPLHF. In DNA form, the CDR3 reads TGTGCCAGCAGGACAGCCAATTCACCCCTCCACTTT.

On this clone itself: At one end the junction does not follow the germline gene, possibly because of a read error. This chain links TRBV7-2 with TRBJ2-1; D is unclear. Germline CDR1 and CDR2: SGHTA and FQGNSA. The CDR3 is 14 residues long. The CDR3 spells CASILPATRHDQFF. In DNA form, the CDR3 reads TGTGCCAGCATCTTACCAGCGACCCGTCATGACCAGTTCTTC.

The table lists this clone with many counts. The CDR3 reads CASSPRTSGSLFF. The CDR3 nucleotides are TGTGCCAGCAGCCCGAGGACTAGCGGGAGTCTGTTCTTC. V and J are TRBV3-1 and TRBJ2-1; 13 nucleotides align to TRBD2. CDR1 and CDR2 (germline): LGHDT, YNNKEL (reference sequence). There are 13 residues in the CDR3. Losses at the gene ends were 4 bases for V and 15 bases for J; bases not matched to a gene: 6.

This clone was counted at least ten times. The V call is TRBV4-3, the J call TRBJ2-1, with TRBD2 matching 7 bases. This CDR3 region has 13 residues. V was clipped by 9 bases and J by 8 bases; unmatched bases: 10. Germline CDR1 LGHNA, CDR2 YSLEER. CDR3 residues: CASKRGTCDEQFF. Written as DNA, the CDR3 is TGCGCCAGTAAGCGGGGAACGTGCGATGAGCAGTTCTTC.

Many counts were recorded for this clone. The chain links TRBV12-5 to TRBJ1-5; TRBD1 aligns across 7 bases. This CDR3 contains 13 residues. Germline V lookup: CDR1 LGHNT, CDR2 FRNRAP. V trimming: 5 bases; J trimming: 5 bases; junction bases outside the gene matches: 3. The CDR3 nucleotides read TGTGCTAGTGGTCGACAGGGACATCAGCCCCAGCATTTT. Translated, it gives CASGRQGHQPQHF.

CDR3 region: CASSLVSGFDYEQYF. The DNA for the CDR3 is TGTGCCAGCAGCTTAGTCTCCGGGTTCGACTACGAGCAGTACTTC. The chain recombines TRBV11-2 with TRBJ2-7, with unresolved D. The CDR3 sequence is 15 residues long. CDR1 is SGHAT and CDR2 is FQNNGV in the germline V gene. Trimming stripped 1 base from V and 3 bases from J, with 13 bases between.

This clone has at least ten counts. The CDR3 is CASSFGRYNEQFF. The CDR3 bases are TGTGCCAGCAGCTTTGGACGCTACAATGAGCAGTTCTTC. The chain couples TRBV7-6 to TRBJ2-1; no firm D call. CDR3 length: 13 amino acids. Trimming left V 3 bases short and J 3 bases short, with 6 bases between. Germline loops: CDR1 SGHVS, CDR2 FNYEAQ.

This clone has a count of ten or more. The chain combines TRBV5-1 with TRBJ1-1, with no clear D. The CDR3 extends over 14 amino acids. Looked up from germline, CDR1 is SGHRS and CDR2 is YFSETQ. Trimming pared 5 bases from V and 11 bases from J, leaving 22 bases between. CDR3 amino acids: CASRLLSLRENAFF. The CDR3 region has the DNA TGCGCCAGCAGGCTTCTGAGTCTGAGGGAGAACGCTTTCTTT.

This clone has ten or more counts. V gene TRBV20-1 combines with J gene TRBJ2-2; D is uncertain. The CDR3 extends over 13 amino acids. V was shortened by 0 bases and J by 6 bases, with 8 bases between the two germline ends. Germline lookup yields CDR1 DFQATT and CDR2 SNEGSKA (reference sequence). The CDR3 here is CSARDFLPGELFF. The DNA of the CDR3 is TGCAGTGCTAGAGATTTTCTCCCCGGGGAGCTGTTTTTT.

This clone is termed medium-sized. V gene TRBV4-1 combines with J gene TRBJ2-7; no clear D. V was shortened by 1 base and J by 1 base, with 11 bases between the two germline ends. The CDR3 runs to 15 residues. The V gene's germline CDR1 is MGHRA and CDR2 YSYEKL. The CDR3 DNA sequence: TGCGCCAGCAGCCAAGGTTACGTCAGTTCCTACGAGCAGTACTTC. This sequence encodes CASSQGYVSSYEQYF.

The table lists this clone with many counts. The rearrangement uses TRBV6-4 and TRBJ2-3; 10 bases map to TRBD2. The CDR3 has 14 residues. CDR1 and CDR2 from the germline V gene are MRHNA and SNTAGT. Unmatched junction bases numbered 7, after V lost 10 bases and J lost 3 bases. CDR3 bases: TGTGCCACCGGGGGGGGACTAGCGACAGATACGCAGTATTTT. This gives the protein CATGGGLATDTQYF.

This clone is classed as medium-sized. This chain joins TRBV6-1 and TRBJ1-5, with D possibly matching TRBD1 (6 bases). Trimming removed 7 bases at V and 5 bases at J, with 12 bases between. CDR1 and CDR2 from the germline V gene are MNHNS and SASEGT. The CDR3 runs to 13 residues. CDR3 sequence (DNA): TGTGCCAGCAAAAACAGGGTGGATCAGCCCCAGCATTTT. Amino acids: CASKNRVDQPQHF.

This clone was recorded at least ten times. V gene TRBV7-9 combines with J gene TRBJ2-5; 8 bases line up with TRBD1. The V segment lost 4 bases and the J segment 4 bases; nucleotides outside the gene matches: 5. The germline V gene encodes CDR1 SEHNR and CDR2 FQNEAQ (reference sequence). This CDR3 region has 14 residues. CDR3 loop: CASSSSGGGETQYF. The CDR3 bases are TGTGCCAGCAGCTCCTCAGGGGGCGGAGAGACCCAGTACTTC.

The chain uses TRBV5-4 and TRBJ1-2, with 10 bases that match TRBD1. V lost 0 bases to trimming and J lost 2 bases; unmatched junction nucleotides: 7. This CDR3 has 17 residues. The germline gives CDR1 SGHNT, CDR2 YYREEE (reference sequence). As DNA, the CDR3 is TGTGCCAGCAGCTTGGGGGTTGAGGGACAGGGGAACTATGGCTACACCTTC. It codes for CASSLGVEGQGNYGYTF.

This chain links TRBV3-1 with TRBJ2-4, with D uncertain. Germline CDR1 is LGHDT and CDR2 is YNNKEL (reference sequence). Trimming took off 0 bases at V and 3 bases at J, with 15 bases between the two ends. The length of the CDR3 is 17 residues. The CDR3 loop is CASSQDGGRIGKNIQYF. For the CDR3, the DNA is TGTGCCAGCAGCCAAGATGGTGGCAGGATTGGCAAAAACATTCAGTACTTC.

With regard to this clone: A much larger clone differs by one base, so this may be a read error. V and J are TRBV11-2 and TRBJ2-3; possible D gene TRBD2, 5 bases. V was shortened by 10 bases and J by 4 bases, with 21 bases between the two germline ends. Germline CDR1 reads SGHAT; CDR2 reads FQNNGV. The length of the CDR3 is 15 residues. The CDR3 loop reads CAISRALDKADTQYF. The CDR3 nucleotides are TGTGCCATATCAAGGGCACTAGATAAGGCAGATACGCAGTATTTT.

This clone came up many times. This CDR3 reads CASKEYNSPLHF. CDR3 DNA: TGTGCCAGCAAGGAGTATAATTCACCCCTCCACTTT. V usage is TRBV6-1 and J usage is TRBJ1-6; D call uncertain. Trimming cost V 7 bases and J 4 bases, with 5 bases left between them. The CDR3 contains 12 residues. In germline, CDR1 is MNHNS, CDR2 SASEGT.

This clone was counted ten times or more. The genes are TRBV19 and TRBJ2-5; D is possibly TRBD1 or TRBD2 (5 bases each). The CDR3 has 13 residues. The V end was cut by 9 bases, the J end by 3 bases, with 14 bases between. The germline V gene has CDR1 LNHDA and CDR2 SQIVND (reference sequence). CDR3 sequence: CASRRDQKETQYF. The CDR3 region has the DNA TGTGCCAGCCGCCGGGACCAAAAAGAGACCCAGTACTTC.

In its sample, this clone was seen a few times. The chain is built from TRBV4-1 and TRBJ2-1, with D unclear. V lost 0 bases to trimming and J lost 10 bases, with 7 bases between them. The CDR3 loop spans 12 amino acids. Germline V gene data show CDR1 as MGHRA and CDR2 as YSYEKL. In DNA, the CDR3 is TGCGCCAGCAGCCAAGATCAGAGGGAGCAGTTCTTC. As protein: CASSQDQREQFF.

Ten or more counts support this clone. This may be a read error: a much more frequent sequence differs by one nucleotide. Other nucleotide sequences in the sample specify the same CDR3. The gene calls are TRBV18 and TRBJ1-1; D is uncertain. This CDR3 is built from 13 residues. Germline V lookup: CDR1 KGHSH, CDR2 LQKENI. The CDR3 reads CASSGSMNTEAFF. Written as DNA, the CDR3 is TGTGCCAGCTCCGGGTCCATGAACACTGAAGCCTTCTTT.

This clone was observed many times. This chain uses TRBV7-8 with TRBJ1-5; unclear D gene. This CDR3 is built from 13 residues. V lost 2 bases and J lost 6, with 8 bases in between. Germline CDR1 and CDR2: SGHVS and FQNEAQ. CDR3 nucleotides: TGTGCCAGCAGCTTAAGTTTCTTTCAGCCCCAGCATTTT. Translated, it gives CASSLSFFQPQHF.